This T cell receptor (beta chain) derives from a study of T cells after yellow fever vaccination. Study details: Any fraction with a low cell number was prepared using SMART-Seq v4 Ultra Low Input. Study-wide results and limits: Most primary-vaccination clones reappeared after the booster (approximately 95% CD4, roughly 88% CD8).

Trimming cost V 7 bases and J 2 bases, with 9 bases left between them. CDR1 and CDR2 from the germline V gene are ENHRY and SYGVKD. This CDR3 comprises 13 residues. TCRdb used MiXCR to reprocess the 5' RACE reads, holding one entry per CDR3 protein. The sample records some 200,000 distinct CDR3 sequences, 3% to 4% being singletons. To note about this clonotype: No antigen is known for it.

The input for sequencing was CD4+ T cells sorted from PBMCs, taken 10 days after the yellow fever booster vaccination. This TCR was sampled from a man aged 18-30 years who received the YFV17D yellow fever vaccine. The chain is built from TRBV10-3 and TRBJ1-3; perhaps TRBD1 as D (5 bases). The CDR3 here is CAITQGAGNTIYF. The DNA for the CDR3 is TGTGCCATCACCCAGGGTGCTGGAAACACCATATATTTT.